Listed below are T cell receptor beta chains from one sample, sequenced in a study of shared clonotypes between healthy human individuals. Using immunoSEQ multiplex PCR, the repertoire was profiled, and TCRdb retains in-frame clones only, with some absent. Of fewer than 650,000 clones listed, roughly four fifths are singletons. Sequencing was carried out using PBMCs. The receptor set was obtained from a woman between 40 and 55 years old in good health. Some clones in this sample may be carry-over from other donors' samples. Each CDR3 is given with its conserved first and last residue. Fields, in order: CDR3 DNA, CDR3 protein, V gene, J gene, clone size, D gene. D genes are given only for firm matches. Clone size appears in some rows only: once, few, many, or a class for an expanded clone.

TGTGCCTGGAGTCAAAGTAACACTGAAGCTTTCTTT	CAWSQSNTEAFF	TRBV30	TRBJ1-1	.	.
TGCGCCAGCAGCCCGTCTCCCACAGTAGGCGGGGAGCTGTTTTTT	CASSPSPTVGGELFF	TRBV5-1	TRBJ2-2	.	.
TGTGCCAGCAGCGGAAGCGGGAACTCCTACAATGAGCAGTTCTTC	CASSGSGNSYNEQFF	TRBV9	TRBJ2-1	.	TRBD2
TGTGCCACAATTCCCGGGACAGGGATTGGGACCTTC	CATIPGTGIGTF	TRBV28	TRBJ1-2	.	TRBD1
TGCGCCAGCAGCTTTGACGGCCTCTCTGGAAACACCATATATTTT	CASSFDGLSGNTIYF	TRBV5-1	TRBJ1-3	.	.
TGTGCCAGCAGCCAAGGACTAGCGGGAGTTCGAGAGACCCAGTACTTC	CASSQGLAGVRETQYF	TRBV2	TRBJ2-5	once	TRBD2
TGTGCCAGCAGCCCTAGGGGACTAGCGGGAGTCAATGAGCAGTTCTTC	CASSPRGLAGVNEQFF	TRBV2	TRBJ2-1	.	TRBD2
TGCGCCAGCAGCCCGCCCAACCGGGAGACCCAGTACTTC	CASSPPNRETQYF	TRBV5-1	TRBJ2-5	few	.
TGTGCCTGGAGTGTAAGGCGGGAGTTCACCGGGGAGCTGTTTTTT	CAWSVRREFTGELFF	TRBV30	TRBJ2-2	.	TRBD2
TGTGCCAGCAGAGACCCCCTGGGGGCCCAGTACTTC	CASRDPLGAQYF	TRBV6-5	TRBJ2-5	.	.
TGTGCCAGCAGTTTTGTAGGGGTGGAAGAAGCTTTCTTT	CASSFVGVEEAFF	TRBV27	TRBJ1-1	.	.
TGCGCCAGCAGCCAAGGACGGTACTCCCAAGAGACCCAGTACTTC	CASSQGRYSQETQYF	TRBV4-1	TRBJ2-5	.	.
TGTGCCAGCAGCTTAGGGCGGAGCGGGACAGTCTCCTACAATGAGCAGTTCTTC	CASSLGRSGTVSYNEQFF	TRBV7-2	TRBJ2-1	.	.
TGTGCCAGCAGCTTAACCCCGACTAGCGGGAGCACAGATACGCAGTATTTT	CASSLTPTSGSTDTQYF	TRBV7-3	TRBJ2-3	.	TRBD2
TGTGCCAGCAGCCACCCCGGACTCCTAGAGACCCAGTACTTC	CASSHPGLLETQYF	TRBV4-2	TRBJ2-5	.	.
TGTGCTAGCAGCTTAGCGGAATCAGGGGTCCACGAGCAGTACTTC	CASSLAESGVHEQYF	TRBV7-7	TRBJ2-7	.	.
TGTGCCAGCAGTTTAGGGGGACAGGGCCTACGCAAACTGTTTTTT	CASSLGGQGLRKLFF	TRBV27	TRBJ1-4	.	TRBD1
TGTGCCAGCAGTCCCTCGACAGGGGGGAACACTGAAGCTTTCTTT	CASSPSTGGNTEAFF	TRBV27	TRBJ1-1	.	TRBD1
TGTGCCAGTAGTTCAGGACTAGCGGGAGGGCTTCTCTACAATGAGCAGTTCTTC	CASSSGLAGGLLYNEQFF	TRBV19	TRBJ2-1	.	TRBD2
TGTGCCAGCAGCTTAGGGCTGGGACAGGGGGCTGGGGCCAACGTCCTGACTTTC	CASSLGLGQGAGANVLTF	TRBV7-6	TRBJ2-6	.	TRBD1
TGCACCAGCAGCCATCCCCGGGGAGGGGGCACTGAAGCTTTCTTT	CTSSHPRGGGTEAFF	TRBV1	TRBJ1-1	few	.
TGCGCCAGCAGCCCCCAGGGTGCGGGCCTGAGCACAGATACGCAGTATTTT	CASSPQGAGLSTDTQYF	TRBV5-1	TRBJ2-3	.	.
TGCAGCGTTGAATCAGGGTATGGCACCGGGGAGCTGTTTTTT	CSVESGYGTGELFF	TRBV29-1	TRBJ2-2	.	.
TGCGCCAGCAGTGAGTCGAGAAGACTAGCGGGTCCCTACGAGCAGTACTTC	CASSESRRLAGPYEQYF	TRBV10-1	TRBJ2-7	.	TRBD2
TGTGCCAGTCTCGCAGTGGAGCGGACTAATGAAAAACTGTTTTTT	CASLAVERTNEKLFF	TRBV9	TRBJ1-4	.	.
TGCGCCAGCAGCCAAGGAGGGTCCAATGAGCAGTTCTTC	CASSQGGSNEQFF	TRBV4-3	TRBJ2-1	.	.
TGCGCCAGCAGCTTGGTAGCGGGGGCGTCGAGCTCCTACAATGAGCAGTTCTTC	CASSLVAGASSSYNEQFF	TRBV5-1	TRBJ2-1	.	TRBD2
TGTGCCAGTAGTATATACGATACCTACGAGCAGTACTTC	CASSIYDTYEQYF	TRBV19	TRBJ2-7	.	.
TGCAGCGCCCTGGCCCTGGGCGAGCAGTACTTC	CSALALGEQYF	TRBV20-1	TRBJ2-7	.	.
TGTGCCAGCAGCCCCCGTGGGGGGCGATACGAGCAGTACTTC	CASSPRGGRYEQYF	TRBV28	TRBJ2-7	.	.
TGCGCCAGCAGCCAAGATCAGCGGGAGCTGGATACGCAGTATTTT	CASSQDQRELDTQYF	TRBV4-3	TRBJ2-3	.	TRBD2
TGTGCCGGAACAGGGGGTGGGTCTGGGGCCAACGTCCTGACTTTC	CAGTGGGSGANVLTF	TRBV6-1	TRBJ2-6	few	TRBD1
TGTGCCAGCCTATCCAGTCGGGGGGCCTATGGCTACACCTTC	CASLSSRGAYGYTF	TRBV28	TRBJ1-2	.	.
TGTGCCAGTAGTCCGAGGCCTAGCGGCTACTACGAGCAGTACTTC	CASSPRPSGYYEQYF	TRBV19	TRBJ2-7	many	TRBD2
TGCGCCAGCAGCCAAGATAGGGGGCTACGGAATCAGCCCCAGCATTTT	CASSQDRGLRNQPQHF	TRBV4-1	TRBJ1-5	.	TRBD1
TGCGCCAGCAGTCCCGGGCCCGGTCAGCCCCAGCATTTT	CASSPGPGQPQHF	TRBV10-1	TRBJ1-5	few	.
TGTGCCAGCAGCTTGGTTGTGGGGCGCACCGGGGAGCTGTTTTTT	CASSLVVGRTGELFF	TRBV11-2	TRBJ2-2	.	.
TGTGCCAGCAGCGTAGGGGCGGGAGGTACCGGGGAGCTGTTTTTT	CASSVGAGGTGELFF	TRBV9	TRBJ2-2	few	TRBD2
TGCGCCAGCAGCTTTGCCGGGACAATCACAGATACGCAGTATTTT	CASSFAGTITDTQYF	TRBV5-1	TRBJ2-3	.	.
TGTGCCAGCAGCCAGACTAGCGGGACGAGTCTTCTGCAGTTCTTC	CASSQTSGTSLLQFF	TRBV7-2	TRBJ2-1	.	TRBD2
TGTGCCATCGAGGGAGTAAATGGCTACACCTTC	CAIEGVNGYTF	TRBV6-5	TRBJ1-2	.	.
TGTGCCAGCAGTCAACAAGAGACCCAGTACTTC	CASSQQETQYF	TRBV28	TRBJ2-5	once	.
TGTGCCAGCAGTGAAGGAAGCGGGGGTCCGCGGGCTTTCTTT	CASSEGSGGPRAFF	TRBV6-1	TRBJ1-1	few	.
TGTGCCAGCAGTGAGGGACAGCAGTATAGCAATCAGCCCCAGCATTTT	CASSEGQQYSNQPQHF	TRBV2	TRBJ1-5	many	TRBD1
TGTGCCACCCAGGAGAGGGTAGGGCAGCCCCAGCATTTT	CATQERVGQPQHF	TRBV10-3	TRBJ1-5	.	.
TGTGCCAGCAGCCCGGGACTAGCGGGCTTCCAAGAGACCCAGTACTTC	CASSPGLAGFQETQYF	TRBV28	TRBJ2-5	.	TRBD2